This T cell receptor beta chain originates from a study of cytomegalovirus exposure and HLA in healthy donors. This clone was found once. Its cognate antigen is unknown. Overall study results and limits: The investigators catalogued 150 to 200 TCR beta chains as cytomegalovirus-associated. Prior analysis indicated that the majority of TCR beta V segments exhibited productivity approximately 90% or approximately 30% of the time. Reports indicate that TCR beta sequences accurately predicted the HLA-A and HLA-B alleles of most subjects.

PCR primers comprised 60 Vbeta and 13 Jbeta primers. Clones were sequenced by immunoSEQ multiplex PCR, and TCRdb holds only the in-frame ones, with some missing. Altogether about 140,000 clones are present, about 78% being singletons, with the ten largest covering 6.5% to 7%. This CDR3 has 14 residues. V lost 7 bases, J lost 2 bases, and 2 bases stayed unmatched. The germline gives CDR1 MDHEN, CDR2 SYDVKM. The TCR was taken from a man aged 35 to 55 in good health and CMV-seropositive. Material for sequencing was PBMCs. The rearrangement joins TRBV28 to TRBJ2-6; the match to TRBD1 covers 7 bases. CDR3 sequence reads: CASTDRAGANVLTF. DNA for the CDR3: TGTGCCAGCACAGACAGGGCTGGGGCCAACGTCCTGACTTTC. Variable domain in full (rest from reference TRBV28 and TRBJ2-6): DVKVTQSSRYLVKRTGEKVFLECVQDMDHENMFWYRQDPGLGLRLIYFSYDVKMKEKGDIPEGYSVSREKKERFSLILESASTNQTSMYLCASTDRAGANVLTFGAGSRLTVL.